This T cell receptor beta chain comes out of a study of blood T cell repertoires in COVID-19. A single count supports this clone. Clones were sequenced by immunoSEQ multiplex PCR, and TCRdb holds only the in-frame ones, with some missing. The sample has about 63,000 clones, over 70% seen once. The V end lost 0 bases, the J end lost 0 bases, and 13 bases lay between the germline ends. The CDR3 covers 17 residues. The germline V gene has CDR1 MGHRA and CDR2 YSYEKL. The V call is TRBV4-1, the J call TRBJ2-3; D possibly corresponds to TRBD2 (5 bases). Sequenced input: peripheral blood. The clonotype originates from a human donor in a cohort sampled during active COVID-19. The CDR3 nucleotides are TGCGCCAGCAGCCAAGATGACGCACTAGTGAGCACAGATACGCAGTATTTT. Encoded protein: CASSQDDALVSTDTQYF.